The T cell receptor (beta chain) described here comes from a study of cytomegalovirus exposure and HLA in healthy donors. Study information: A previous analysis identified more than 100 million unique TCR beta sequences derived from approximately 190 million T cells.

A multiplex PCR was run with 60 Vbeta primers and 13 Jbeta primers. Profiling relied on immunoSEQ multiplex PCR, and the TCRdb table lists in-frame clones only, not all of them. This sample carries roughly 170,000 clones, less than 85% of them seen once, and the ten largest clones take 4.8%. General study findings and limits: Reported results showed that the classifier diagnosed cytomegalovirus status with high specificity and sensitivity. A later analysis linked a missense DCLRE1C variant to TCR beta V- and J-gene trimming.

Regarding this clone: Its antigen is unidentified.

Germline values: CDR1 SGHNT, CDR2 YENEEA. The CDR3 runs to 15 residues. The V segment lost 0 bases and the J segment 5 bases; nucleotides outside the gene matches: 6. The receptor was isolated from a man younger than 30 in good health and CMV-seronegative. Sequenced: PBMCs. The chain couples TRBV11-3 to TRBJ2-7; 8 bases match TRBD2. CDR3 in amino acids: CASSLEGTGGDEQYF. The CDR3 DNA follows: TGTGCCAGCAGCTTAGAAGGGACCGGGGGGGACGAGCAGTACTTC.